These 26 T cell receptor beta chains were all obtained from the same sample, sequenced in a study of blood T cell repertoires in COVID-19. The assay was immunoSEQ multiplex PCR, and TCRdb's table has in-frame clones only and misses some. This sample has 90,000 to 100,000 clones, with nearly 90% found just once. Sequenced material: peripheral blood. The receptors here all came from an older man with acute or convalescent COVID-19.

V usage is TRBV10-2 and J usage is TRBJ2-1, with 7 bases matching TRBD1. Germline-derived CDR1 and CDR2 are WSHSY and SAAADI. The V segment lost 7 bases and the J segment 12 bases; nucleotides outside the gene matches: 33. CDR3 length: 20 residues. In nucleotides, the CDR3 is TGCGCCAGCACCCCAACTGGGACAGCCTTTACACCCGACCCGAGCCAAAGGCAGTTCTTC. This translates into CASTPTGTAFTPDPSQRQFF.

Notes on this clone: At one of its ends the junction is not consistent with the germline gene, which may arise from a read error. The rearrangement uses TRBV12-3 or TRBV12-4 and TRBJ2-5, with 9 bases matching TRBD2. The CDR3 runs 13 residues. CDR3 protein: CASSTYSGRARDF. CDR3 DNA sequence: TGTGCCAGCAGTACCTATAGCGGGAGAGCTAGGGACTTC.

This sequence joins TRBV19 and TRBJ1-3; D perhaps matches TRBD1 (5 bases). Germline V lookup: CDR1 LNHDA, CDR2 SQIVND (reference sequence). Trimming pared 10 bases from V and 0 bases from J, leaving 10 bases between. This CDR3 is 13 amino acids long. CDR3 residues: CAINRYSGNTIYF. The CDR3 DNA reads TGTGCCATTAACAGGTACTCTGGAAACACCATATATTTT.

The V and J genes are TRBV6-5 and TRBJ2-5; D call uncertain. CDR3 length: 14 amino acids. Trimming left V 2 bases short and J 4 bases short, with 11 bases between. CDR1 is MNHEY and CDR2 is SVGAGI in the germline V gene. CDR3 nucleotide sequence: TGTGCCAGCAGTTACGTCCCAACGGGAGAGACCCAGTACTTC. Translated, it gives CASSYVPTGETQYF.

This rearrangement joins TRBV12-3 or TRBV12-4 to TRBJ1-6; D uncertain. The CDR3 runs 13 residues. Trimming removed 5 bases at V and 9 bases at J, with 11 bases between. The CDR3 DNA is TGTGCCAGCAGTCCCGAGAGGAGTTCACCCCTCCACTTT. Amino acid sequence: CASSPERSSPLHF.

This clone was counted once. The chain is built from TRBV1 and TRBJ1-2; TRBD1, the D gene given by the table, was not confirmed from the DNA. TRBV1 is tagged as a pseudogene. The CDR3 runs 16 residues. The CDR3 region has the DNA TGCACCAGCAGCCAAGATCGACAGGGAACTAACTATGGCTACACCTTC. Protein: CTSSQDRQGTNYGYTF.

The chain carries TRBV7-2 and TRBJ1-1; D ambiguous. The length of the CDR3 is 14 residues. Germline assignment: CDR1 SGHTA and CDR2 FQGNSA. Trimming took 5 bases from V and 5 from J, leaving 15 bases between them. The CDR3 DNA follows: TGTGCCAGCAGCCCCCGGTTCGATGGTACTGAAGCTTTCTTT. Amino acids: CASSPRFDGTEAFF.

The chain combines TRBV3-1 (or the pseudogene TRBV3-2) with TRBJ2-5, with a possible D match to TRBD2 (6 bases). Trimming removed 0 bases from V and 5 bases from J, with 10 bases in between. Germline V gene sequence: CDR1 LGHDT, CDR2 YNNKEL (reference sequence). The CDR3 covers 14 residues. The CDR3 sequence is CASSQDVLAETQYF. DNA for the CDR3: TGTGCCAGCAGCCAAGATGTGCTAGCGGAGACCCAGTACTTC.

The chain uses TRBV29-1 and TRBJ1-2, with D possibly matching TRBD1 (6 bases). Germline V gene lookup returns CDR1 SQVTM and CDR2 ANQGSEA. V was cut by 0 bases and J by 7 bases, with 15 bases left in between. This CDR3 has 14 amino acids. The CDR3 bases are TGCAGCGTTGAAGAGGCCCGGGGGGCGCGTGGCTACACCTTC. It encodes CSVEEARGARGYTF.

The chain recombines TRBV12-3 or TRBV12-4 with TRBJ2-7, with D possibly TRBD1 on 6 matching bases. V shed 2 bases and J shed 5 bases, with 10 bases lying between them. The CDR3 is 13 residues long. CDR3 region: CASSLQGTHEQYF. The CDR3 DNA follows: TGTGCCAGCAGTTTACAGGGGACCCACGAGCAGTACTTC.

This clone was seen a single time. The rearrangement uses TRBV2 and TRBJ1-4; 7 nucleotides line up with TRBD1. Germline lookup yields CDR1 SNHLY and CDR2 FYNNEI. Trimming removed 4 bases from V and 10 bases from J; junction bases left unmatched: 6. The CDR3 sequence is 13 residues long. Here the CDR3 reads CASSGNRGGKLFF. CDR3 sequence (DNA): TGTGCCAGCAGTGGAAACAGGGGTGGAAAACTGTTTTTT.

The chain couples TRBV6-5 to TRBJ2-3; 10 bases match TRBD1. Germline values: CDR1 MNHEY, CDR2 SVGAGI. There are 12 residues in the CDR3. Losses at the gene ends were 6 bases for V and 7 bases for J; bases not matched to a gene: 1. CDR3 coding DNA: TGTGCCAGCAGCGACAGGGGGCATACGCAGTATTTT. The encoded protein is CASSDRGHTQYF.

V gene TRBV28 combines with J gene TRBJ1-1, with 8 bases matching TRBD1. V was clipped by 3 bases and J by 8 bases; unmatched bases: 5. Germline V gene lookup returns CDR1 MDHEN and CDR2 SYDVKM. This CDR3 contains 13 residues. CDR3 sequence: CASSLGGDREAFF. CDR3 nucleotides: TGTGCCAGCAGTTTGGGTGGGGACAGGGAAGCTTTCTTT.

The chain has TRBV3-1 (or the pseudogene TRBV3-2) and TRBJ1-3; TRBD1 matches 7 bases. Germline V CDR1 and CDR2: LGHDT, YNNKEL (reference sequence). V lost 2 bases, J lost 2 bases, and 0 bases stayed unmatched. This CDR3 is 14 amino acids long. The CDR3 spells CASSQTGAGNTIYF. Here the CDR3 DNA reads TGTGCCAGCAGCCAAACAGGGGCTGGAAACACCATATATTTT.

This rearrangement joins TRBV3-1 (or the pseudogene TRBV3-2) to TRBJ1-6, with D uncertain. Germline CDR1 reads LGHDT; CDR2 reads YNNKEL (reference sequence). This CDR3 region has 12 residues. The V end lost 6 bases, the J end lost 5 bases, and 5 bases lay between the germline ends. CDR3 region: CASRQNNSPLHF. CDR3 DNA: TGTGCCAGCAGACAGAATAATTCACCCCTCCACTTT.

This clone was observed a handful of times. This chain uses TRBV4-2 with TRBJ2-1; TRBD2 matches at 10 bases. This CDR3 contains 15 residues. In germline, CDR1 is LGHNA, CDR2 YNFKEQ. V dropped 2 bases and J dropped 6; count of bases not matched to a gene: 4. The CDR3 DNA reads TGTGCCAGCAGCCAACCTAGCGGGGGCGGCAATGAGCAGTTCTTC. It is translated as CASSQPSGGGNEQFF.

CDR3 coding DNA: TGTGCCAGTAGTATATCTGGGGGCCATTCACCCCTCCACTTT. Translation gives CASSISGGHSPLHF. The rearrangement links TRBV19 to TRBJ1-6; a weak D match, TRBD1 (6 bases). This CDR3 spans 14 amino acids. V shed 2 bases and J shed 8 bases, with 10 bases lying between them. In germline, CDR1 is LNHDA, CDR2 SQIVND (reference sequence).

The rearrangement uses TRBV18 and TRBJ2-5, with 7 bases that match TRBD1. The CDR3 is 12 amino acids. V gave up 6 bases and J gave up 6 bases; unmatched junction bases: 4. Germline assignment: CDR1 KGHSH and CDR2 LQKENI. The CDR3 reads CASSGTEQTQYF. The CDR3 coding sequence is TGTGCCAGCTCCGGGACAGAGCAGACCCAGTACTTC.

The rearrangement joins TRBV6-6 to TRBJ1-3; no definite D call. The V end lost 6 bases, the J end lost 0 bases, and 15 bases lay between the germline ends. Germline CDR1 is MNHNY and CDR2 is SVGAGI (reference sequence). The CDR3 loop spans 16 amino acids. The CDR3 region is CASSTRGGGSGNTIYF. In DNA form, the CDR3 reads TGTGCCAGCAGCACCCGGGGAGGCGGCTCTGGAAACACCATATATTTT.

The chain recombines TRBV7-3 with TRBJ1-2; D possibly corresponds to TRBD1 (5 bases). Germline-derived CDR1 and CDR2 are SGHTA and FQGTGA. The CDR3 contains 18 residues. The V end was cut by 5 bases, the J end by 4 bases, with 26 bases between. CDR3 coding DNA: TGTGCCAGCAGCCCAACTAGGGGTCGGGAGGGCAGAATCTATGGCTACACCTTC. It encodes CASSPTRGREGRIYGYTF.

The J gene is TRBJ1-2, the V gene TRBV7-8; no clear D gene. Deletions cut 4 bases from V and 4 bases from J, with 19 bases between. The V gene's germline CDR1 is SGHVS and CDR2 FQNEAQ. This CDR3 comprises 16 residues. The CDR3 reads CASSSRTGVKGYGYTF. DNA of the CDR3: TGTGCCAGCAGCTCCCGAACGGGAGTGAAGGGCTATGGCTACACCTTC. Based on the CDR3 plus reference TRBV7-8 and TRBJ1-2, the full variable domain is GAGVSQSPRYKVAKRGQDVALRCDPISGHVSLFWYQQALGQGPEFLTYFQNEAQLDKSGLPSDRFFAERPEGSVSTLKIQRTQQEDSAVYLCASSSRTGVKGYGYTFGSGTRLTVV.

The chain has TRBV27 and TRBJ1-1; TRBD1 might be the D (5 bases). The V end lost 6 bases, the J end lost 10 bases, and 21 bases lay between the germline ends. The CDR3 has 14 residues. Per the germline V gene, CDR1 is MNHEY and CDR2 is SMNVEV (reference sequence). The DNA of the CDR3 is TGTGCCAGCAGCCCTAATTCCTTACAGGAGCGAGCTTTCTTT. It is translated as CASSPNSLQERAFF.

V usage is TRBV30 and J usage is TRBJ2-2; the D gene is possibly TRBD1 (5 bases). The CDR3 has 15 amino acids. The V end lost 3 bases, the J end lost 6 bases, and 17 bases lay between the germline ends. Germline values: CDR1 GTSNPN, CDR2 SVGIG (reference sequence). The CDR3 bases are TGTGCCTGGAGACCTCGCCGGACACCGGCCGGGGAGCTGTTTTTT. Its protein product is CAWRPRRTPAGELFF.

In its sample, this clone was seen once. This chain uses TRBV11-2 with TRBJ1-4; D is undetermined. The CDR3 sequence is 15 residues long. The germline V gene has CDR1 SGHAT and CDR2 FQNNGV. Deletions cut 8 bases from V and 0 bases from J, with 13 bases between. CDR3 bases: TGTGCCAGCGCGGAGTCGGCTGCAACTAATGAAAAACTGTTTTTT. It yields the protein CASAESAATNEKLFF.

J is TRBJ1-1 and V is TRBV3-1 (or the pseudogene TRBV3-2); D not resolved. The CDR3 contains 13 residues. Germline assignment: CDR1 LGHDT and CDR2 YNNKEL (reference sequence). V lost 3 bases and J 7 bases, leaving 12 bases between the germline ends. Written as DNA, the CDR3 is TGTGCCAGCAGCCAGGGGAGAGGCCGTGAAGCTTTCTTT. This sequence encodes CASSQGRGREAFF.

This clone was picked up a small number of times. This chain links TRBV5-6 with TRBJ2-3, with 8 bases identical to TRBD1. This CDR3 spans 14 amino acids. The V and J ends lost 4 bases and 3 bases, in that order; junction bases with no gene match: 4. Germline CDR1 reads SGHDT; CDR2 reads YYEEEE. The CDR3 loop reads CASSDRGLTDTQYF. The DNA for the CDR3 is TGTGCCAGCAGCGACAGGGGTTTGACAGATACGCAGTATTTT.